This T cell receptor beta chain derives from a study of blood T cell repertoires in COVID-19. Study-level background: Acute and convalescent COVID-19 samples came from the United States, Italy and Spain. PBMCs, B-cell-depleted T cells, or T cells provided the cDNA or gDNA that made up the material.

This CDR3 has 13 residues. CDR1 is LGHDT and CDR2 is YNNKEL in the germline V gene (reference sequence). V lost 0 bases and J 12 bases, leaving 12 bases between the germline ends. All enrollees were about 18 to 89 years old and from fewer than 25 US areas. Using immunoSEQ multiplex PCR, the repertoire was profiled, and TCRdb retains in-frame clones only, with some absent. The data show some 250,000 clones, with 70% to 90% seen just once and approximately 1.9% held by the top ten. This chain uses TRBV3-1 (or the pseudogene TRBV3-2) with TRBJ2-1; D possibly corresponds to TRBD2 (6 bases). The source material was PBMCs or T cells enriched from blood (not recorded which). The origin of this receptor is a woman in her fifties or sixties who had recovered from COVID-19. The CDR3 spells CASSQDSDGGQFF. The CDR3 DNA is TGTGCCAGCAGCCAAGATTCAGACGGGGGGCAGTTCTTC.